The 14 T cell receptor beta chains below come from one sample, sequenced in a study of blood T cell repertoires in COVID-19 (dated by TCRdb to 2020 to 2022). The library was prepared using the immunoSEQ multiplex PCR assay. Imported from immuneACCESS, the table was reduced by TCRdb to in-frame sequences with V and J called. These copies leave out some clones; in studies compared against another copy, an unresolved V gene accounts for under half, and the cause of the remainder is not known. The sample contains 150,000 to 200,000 clones, about 80% of them found a single time. Of the sample, roughly 20% is held by the ten largest clones. Sequences were obtained from peripheral blood. Receptors were obtained from an elderly woman with acute or convalescent COVID-19.

The rearrangement joins TRBV7-2 to TRBJ2-7, with D maybe TRBD2 (5 bases). V lost 6 bases and J lost 7, with 16 bases in between. Germline CDR1 reads SGHTA; CDR2 reads FQGNSA. The CDR3 spans 13 residues. The DNA of the CDR3 is TGTGCCAGCAGTTCACTAGTCCCCCAAGAGCAGTACTTC. It yields the protein CASSSLVPQEQYF.

The V and J genes are TRBV7-2 and TRBJ2-3; a weak D match, TRBD2 (5 bases). Per germline, CDR1 SGHTA and CDR2 FQGNSA. The CDR3 consists of 17 residues. V shed 0 bases and J shed 3 bases, with 16 bases lying between them. This chain's CDR3 is CASSLARARIRTDTQYF. The CDR3 DNA is TGTGCCAGCAGCTTAGCGAGGGCCAGAATCAGAACAGATACGCAGTATTTT.

This chain connects TRBV12-5 to TRBJ2-1; possibly TRBD2 for D (6 bases). The ends were cut back, 7 bases at V and 4 bases at J, with 32 bases in the middle. Germline V gene sequence: CDR1 LGHNT, CDR2 FRNRAP. This CDR3 spans 20 amino acids. This CDR3 is CASVMHGTQRAAILYNEQFF. CDR3 DNA sequence: TGTGCTAGTGTCATGCATGGTACTCAGCGGGCCGCGATCCTATACAATGAGCAGTTCTTC.

This rearrangement joins TRBV5-1 to TRBJ1-6, with D possibly being TRBD1 (5 bases). Trimming took 4 bases from V and 6 from J, leaving 17 bases between them. The CDR3 runs 16 residues. Germline CDR1 and CDR2: SGHRS and YFSETQ. The DNA for the CDR3 is TGCGCCAGCAGCACGGGAGGGGTCTCCCTTAATTCACCCCTCCACTTT. Its translation: CASSTGGVSLNSPLHF.

CDR3 bases: TGTGCCAGCAGCTTGGCCGATCTACTTGTGCTAGCGGGAGTGGGTGAGCAGTTCTTC. This sequence encodes CASSLADLLVLAGVGEQFF. The V gene is TRBV5-8, the J gene TRBJ2-1; 10 bases align to TRBD2. Germline CDR1 reads SGHTS; CDR2 reads YDEGEE. V dropped 0 bases and J dropped 9; count of bases not matched to a gene: 18. This CDR3 is 19 amino acids long. The full variable domain, in which reference TRBV5-8 and TRBJ2-1 provide the parts outside the CDR3, is EAGVTQSPTHLIKTRGQQATLRCSPISGHTSVYWYQQALGLGLQFLLWYDEGEERNRGNFPPRFSGRQFPNYSSELNVNALELEDSALYLCASSLADLLVLAGVGEQFFGPGTRLTVL.

The gene calls are TRBV5-6 and TRBJ1-2, with 8 bases that match TRBD1. The CDR3 covers 14 residues. Unmatched junction bases numbered 6, after V lost 4 bases and J lost 4 bases. The V gene's germline CDR1 is SGHDT and CDR2 YYEEEE. CDR3 DNA sequence: TGTGCCAGCAGCATTGGACAGGGAATCTATGGCTACACCTTC. It codes for CASSIGQGIYGYTF. The full variable domain, completed using reference TRBV5-6 and TRBJ1-2, is DAGVTQSPTHLIKTRGQQVTLRCSPKSGHDTVSWYQQALGQGPQFIFQYYEEEERQRGNFPDRFSGHQFPNYSSELNVNALLLGDSALYLCASSIGQGIYGYTFGSGTRLTVV.

This clone was counted only a few times. The chain links TRBV4-3 to TRBJ2-7, with D perhaps matching TRBD2 (7 bases). CDR3 size: 16 residues. V shed 0 bases and J shed 4 bases, with 16 bases lying between them. From germline, CDR1 is LGHNA and CDR2 YSLEER. CDR3 sequence reads: CASSQELGGVSYEQYF. CDR3 bases: TGCGCCAGCAGCCAAGAATTAGGGGGGGTAAGTTACGAGCAGTACTTC.

The J gene is TRBJ1-4, the V gene TRBV5-1; TRBD1 matches at 7 bases. Germline loops: CDR1 SGHRS, CDR2 YFSETQ. Trimming removed 3 bases from V and 7 bases from J; junction bases left unmatched: 9. The CDR3 extends over 15 amino acids. The CDR3 sequence is CASSSTGDPSEKLFF. CDR3 bases: TGCGCCAGCAGCTCCACAGGGGATCCAAGTGAAAAACTGTTTTTT.

The chain links TRBV4-1 to TRBJ1-3, with D perhaps matching TRBD1 (5 bases). Germline assignment: CDR1 MGHRA and CDR2 YSYEKL. The ends were cut back, 4 bases at V and 0 bases at J, with 16 bases in the middle. This CDR3 region has 17 residues. The CDR3 DNA follows: TGCGCCAGCAGCCCGACTTCGACAGCTAGCTCTGGAAACACCATATATTTT. Its translation: CASSPTSTASSGNTIYF.

The chain is built from TRBV11-1 and TRBJ2-2; no clear D. Germline V CDR1 and CDR2: SGHAT, FQDESV (reference sequence). CDR3 length: 15 amino acids. V lost 0 bases and J 1 base, leaving 6 bases between the germline ends. The CDR3 loop reads CASSLAAGNTGELFF. As DNA, the CDR3 is TGTGCCAGCAGCTTAGCGGCAGGGAACACCGGGGAGCTGTTTTTT.

V and J are TRBV7-9 and TRBJ1-2; the D is unclear. Per germline, CDR1 SEHNR and CDR2 FQNEAQ (reference sequence). The CDR3 totals 13 residues. V was trimmed by 1 base and J by 7 bases, leaving 10 bases between them. CDR3 sequence (DNA): TGTGCCAGCAGCTTAGGTACAGTCTCTGGCTACACCTTC. As protein: CASSLGTVSGYTF.

The CDR3 DNA reads TGTGCCAGCAGCTTAGAAGCCAGGGGGATCGGGGAGCTGTTTTTT. This codes for CASSLEARGIGELFF. The chain carries TRBV11-2 and TRBJ2-2; 7 bases fit TRBD1. CDR3 length equals 15 residues. Germline V gene lookup returns CDR1 SGHAT and CDR2 FQNNGV. With 0 bases clipped from V and 7 bases from J, the junction kept 5 bases outside the gene matches.

The chain combines TRBV30 with TRBJ1-3; tentatively, D is TRBD1 (5 bases). Trimming took 0 bases from V and 0 from J, leaving 12 bases between them. Germline-derived CDR1 and CDR2 are GTSNPN and SVGIG (reference sequence). The CDR3 totals 16 residues. The DNA for the CDR3 is TGTGCCTGGAGTGTACCGGGGGTACCCTCTGGAAACACCATATATTTT. It specifies CAWSVPGVPSGNTIYF.

The sample holds many counts of this clone. The chain is built from TRBV4-3 and TRBJ1-2, with 8 bases fitting TRBD1. V dropped 0 bases and J dropped 4; count of bases not matched to a gene: 7. Germline V CDR1 and CDR2: LGHNA, YSLEER. This CDR3 is built from 16 residues. CDR3 loop: CASSQDSARGLYGYTF. The CDR3 DNA is TGCGCCAGCAGCCAAGATTCGGCCAGGGGGCTCTATGGCTACACCTTC.